The 14 T cell receptor beta chains below were found in one sample sequenced in a study of cytomegalovirus exposure and HLA in healthy donors. The study ran its PCR with 60 Vbeta and 13 Jbeta primers. Produced via immunoSEQ multiplex PCR; TCRdb's table is partial and in-frame only. The table includes some 81,000 clones, 65% to 75% detected once. Specimen: PBMCs. These receptors originate from a woman aged 35 to 49 in good health and CMV-seropositive.

This clone was seen just once. The chain is built from TRBV2 and TRBJ1-4; TRBD1 is a possible D gene (6 bases). V dropped 7 bases and J dropped 7 bases, with 16 bases sitting between them. Per the germline V gene, CDR1 is SNHLY and CDR2 is FYNNEI. The CDR3 consists of 14 residues. CDR3 loop: CASTGQGRGEKLFF. Here the CDR3 DNA reads TGTGCCAGCACGGGGCAGGGGCGCGGTGAAAAACTGTTTTTT.

This clone has a handful of counts. The V gene is TRBV6-1, the J gene TRBJ1-3, with D uncertain. V was clipped by 4 bases and J by 0 bases, with 16 bases between them. Germline V lookup: CDR1 MNHNS, CDR2 SASEGT. This CDR3 region has 17 residues. CDR3 residues: CASSASNSPSSGNTIYF. DNA of the CDR3: TGTGCCAGCAGTGCCTCAAACAGCCCCAGCTCTGGAAACACCATATATTTT.

This chain joins TRBV5-1 and TRBJ1-1, with 7 bases lining up with TRBD1. The junction had 4 bases not matched to a gene; V was cut back by 5 bases and J by 3 bases. CDR3 length: 13 residues. CDR1 SGHRS and CDR2 YFSETQ come from the germline V gene. The CDR3 nucleotides are TGCGCCAGCAGTTTTACAGGGGACACTGAAGCTTTCTTT. It yields the protein CASSFTGDTEAFF.

A few counts support this clone. One base separates it from a far larger clone, so it is likely a read error. Within the sample, other DNA sequences also encode this same CDR3. The chain uses TRBV5-6 and TRBJ1-1, with TRBD1 matching over 10 bases. Trimming took 1 base from V and 2 from J; bases not matched to a gene: 5. The CDR3 runs 16 residues. Germline V lookup: CDR1 SGHDT, CDR2 YYEEEE. The CDR3 loop is CASSLFWTGGNTEAFF. CDR3 nucleotides: TGTGCCAGCAGCTTGTTCTGGACAGGGGGTAACACTGAAGCTTTCTTT.

This sequence joins TRBV6-5 and TRBJ2-1; 11 positions match TRBD2. The germline gives CDR1 MNHEY, CDR2 SVGAGI. Trimming at V came to 4 bases and at J to 10 bases, leaving 12 bases not matched to a gene. This CDR3 contains 16 residues. DNA of the CDR3: TGTGCCAGCAGTTCCTATAGCGGGAGGGTTTTGAAAGAGCAGTTCTTC. Translating gives CASSSYSGRVLKEQFF.

The chain uses TRBV18 and TRBJ1-3; 7 positions agree with TRBD1. The V segment lost 6 bases and the J segment 0 bases; nucleotides outside the gene matches: 8. Looked up from germline, CDR1 is KGHSH and CDR2 is LQKENI. The CDR3 length is 16 residues. This chain's CDR3 is CASSPGQPRSGNTIYF. The CDR3 DNA sequence: TGTGCCAGCTCCCCGGGACAGCCACGCTCTGGAAACACCATATATTTT.

J is TRBJ1-5 and V is TRBV19; TRBD1 matches at 9 bases. J lost 0 bases, V lost 2 bases, and 14 bases had no gene match. Germline V gives CDR1 LNHDA, CDR2 SQIVND (reference sequence). This CDR3 has 20 residues. CDR3 DNA: TGTGCCAGTAGTATATACAGGGGGCGAATAAGTGCTGATAGCAATCAGCCCCAGCATTTT. Translation: CASSIYRGRISADSNQPQHF. The whole variable domain, remainder taken from reference TRBV19 and TRBJ1-5, is DGGITQSPKYLFRKEGQNVTLSCEQNLNHDAMYWYRQDPGQGLRLIYYSQIVNDFQKGDIAEGYSVSREKKESFPLTVTSAQKNPTAFYLCASSIYRGRISADSNQPQHFGDGTRLSIL.

In its sample, this clone was seen a few times. The rearrangement links TRBV6-6 to TRBJ2-3, with 9 bases identical to TRBD2. The trim removed 7 bases at V and 1 base at J, leaving 6 bases unmatched. Germline values: CDR1 MNHNY, CDR2 SVGAGI (reference sequence). The CDR3 covers 15 residues. CDR3 sequence: CASTLSGGRTDTQYF. The DNA of the CDR3 is TGTGCCAGCACCCTTAGCGGGGGACGCACAGATACGCAGTATTTT.

The rearrangement joins TRBV30 to TRBJ2-7; D may be TRBD1 (6 bases). CDR1 GTSNPN and CDR2 SVGIG come from the germline V gene (reference sequence). V was pared by 5 bases and J by 6 bases, with 17 bases between. The CDR3 sequence is 13 residues long. CDR3 region: CAWGGGGSGEQYF. CDR3 coding DNA: TGTGCCTGGGGTGGTGGGGGCTCAGGCGAGCAGTACTTC.

CDR3 coding DNA: TGTGCCAGTAGTCCTATATTCACAGCTCAGGATAATGAAAAACTGTTTTTT. Translated, it gives CASSPIFTAQDNEKLFF. This rearrangement joins TRBV19 to TRBJ1-4; D is uncertain. The CDR3 is 17 residues long. CDR1 is LNHDA and CDR2 is SQIVND in the germline V gene (reference sequence). The V end was cut by 5 bases, the J end by 4 bases, with 20 bases between.

The CDR3 DNA sequence: TGTGCCAGCAGCTTAGGAGTTTCTGGAAACACCATATATTTT. Protein product: CASSLGVSGNTIYF. The chain uses TRBV11-1 and TRBJ1-3; D not certain. CDR1 SGHAT and CDR2 FQDESV come from the germline V gene (reference sequence). The V end lost 1 base, the J end lost 1 base, and 5 bases lay between the germline ends. The CDR3 consists of 14 residues.

This clone appeared a single time. V gene TRBV9 combines with J gene TRBJ2-3, with 7 bases aligning to TRBD2. With V trimmed by 0 bases and J by 0 bases, 4 bases remained unmatched. The CDR3 length is 16 residues. Germline CDR1 and CDR2: SGDLS and YYNGEE. The CDR3 protein is CASSVVGRGSTDTQYF. CDR3 sequence (DNA): TGTGCCAGCAGCGTAGTAGGGAGGGGTAGCACAGATACGCAGTATTTT.

This clone was observed once. One end of the junction varies from germline; a read error may be responsible. This chain connects TRBV5-4 to TRBJ2-3, with a tentative D call TRBD1 (5 bases). The CDR3 loop spans 15 amino acids. CDR1 and CDR2 (germline): SGHNT, YYREEE (reference sequence). The DNA for the CDR3 is TGTGCCAGCAGTTTGGGGCAGGTCAGCACAGATACGCAGTATTTT. As protein: CASSLGQVSTDTQYF.

V is TRBV19 and J is TRBJ1-2; D gene unclear. The V end was cut by 5 bases, the J end by 1 base, with 8 bases between. Germline V gene data show CDR1 as LNHDA and CDR2 as SQIVND (reference sequence). The CDR3 is 13 amino acids. The CDR3 sequence: CASSSGVNYGYTF. CDR3 nucleotides: TGTGCCAGTAGTTCCGGGGTTAACTATGGCTACACCTTC.